This T cell receptor beta chain was sequenced for a study of blood T cell repertoires in COVID-19. Overall study: PBMCs, B-cell-depleted T cells, or T cells provided the cDNA or gDNA that made up the material.

Authors' analysis steps: Amplified reference gene primers provided the basis for estimating nucleated cell counts. TCRdb's copy holds only in-frame clones and misses some; the assay was immunoSEQ multiplex PCR. Clonal size and the V and J genes are those of that table, whereas D and trimming came from the DNA. The sample lists 200,000 to 250,000 clones; 82% were seen once. Germline CDR1 is KGHSH and CDR2 is LQKENI. V was pared by 3 bases and J by 15 bases, with 5 bases of the junction left unmatched. The CDR3 covers 12 residues. The sequenced sample was peripheral blood. The genes are TRBV18 and TRBJ2-1; TRBD1 matches at 10 bases. The sequence derives from a woman of 80 years or more with COVID-19, enrolled during active disease. The chain's CDR3 is CASSPAGTGVFF. Here the CDR3 DNA reads TGTGCCAGCTCACCGGCCGGGACAGGGGTGTTCTTC.